Listed below are T cell receptor beta chains from one sample, sequenced in a study of cytomegalovirus exposure and HLA in healthy donors. Repertoires were generated with immunoSEQ multiplex PCR, while TCRdb's copy carries only in-frame clones and drops some. The sample contains roughly 120,000 clones, over 60% of which appear only once. The sample taken for sequencing was PBMCs. Source of these receptors: a man under 40 in good health and CMV-seropositive. The CDR3 runs from the conserved cysteine through the conserved F or W. The D gene is left open where the match is weak. Only part of the rows carry a size: once, few, many, or a class if the clone is expanded.

>TRBV19|.|TRBJ2-5|few
CASANRKETQYF
TGTGCCAGTGCCAACAGAAAAGAGACCCAGTACTTC
>TRBV5-1|TRBD1|TRBJ2-4|.
CASSLLPGQGRLAKNIQYF
TGCGCCAGCAGCTTGCTTCCGGGACAGGGGCGTCTAGCCAAAAACATTCAGTACTTC
>TRBV5-6|.|TRBJ2-3|.
CASSLLSGWADTQYF
TGTGCCAGCAGCTTGCTATCGGGATGGGCAGATACGCAGTATTTT
>TRBV9|TRBD2|TRBJ2-7|.
CASSVGFSGRYEQYF
TGTGCCAGCAGCGTAGGATTTAGCGGGAGGTACGAGCAGTACTTC
>TRBV7-6|.|TRBJ2-2|.
CASSLVGSGELFF
TGTGCCAGCAGCTTAGTCGGGTCCGGGGAGCTGTTTTTT
>TRBV9|.|TRBJ2-3|.
CASSTRGVIGTDTQYF
TGTGCCAGCAGCACCAGAGGAGTAATCGGGACAGATACGCAGTATTTT
>TRBV5-6|.|TRBJ2-3|.
CASSSSGLTDTQYF
TGTGCCAGCAGCTCGAGCGGTCTCACAGATACGCAGTATTTT
>TRBV7-2|.|TRBJ1-2|few
CASSPQAGNGYTF
TGTGCCAGCAGCCCCCAGGCGGGGAATGGCTACACCTTC
>TRBV6-6|.|TRBJ1-5|.
CASSYYVDYSNQPQHF
TGTGCCAGCAGTTACTATGTAGATTATAGCAATCAGCCCCAGCATTTT
>TRBV5-1|.|TRBJ2-7|.
CASSLQDSLSEQYF
TGCGCCAGCAGCCTCCAGGACAGCTTGAGCGAGCAGTACTTC
>TRBV2|.|TRBJ1-5|.
CASSAMGAYQPQHF
TGTGCCAGCAGCGCCATGGGGGCGTATCAGCCCCAGCATTTT
>TRBV5-1|TRBD2|TRBJ2-4|.
CASSLGIAGGENSQYF
TGCGCCAGCAGCTTGGGCATAGCGGGGGGTGAGAACAGTCAGTACTTC
>TRBV4-3|TRBD1|TRBJ1-1|.
CASSQGTGVGRDTEAFF
TGCGCCAGCAGCCAGGGGACAGGGGTAGGTAGGGACACTGAAGCTTTCTTT
>TRBV14|.|TRBJ1-6|.
CASSQDRRRIGYNSPLHF
TGTGCCAGCAGCCAAGATCGGCGGAGGATTGGATATAATTCACCCCTCCACTTT
>TRBV10-1|.|TRBJ1-1|.
CASSGIQNTEAFF
TGCGCCAGCAGCGGTATTCAGAACACTGAAGCTTTCTTT
>TRBV30|.|TRBJ1-2|.
CAWSVDLGGGYTF
TGTGCCTGGAGTGTTGATTTAGGGGGTGGCTACACCTTC
>TRBV4-1|.|TRBJ2-1|.
CASSPNLRGRDEQFF
TGCGCCAGCAGCCCTAACCTCAGGGGTCGGGATGAGCAGTTCTTC
>TRBV10-3|.|TRBJ1-2|once
CAIQGWTPRGTGYTF
TGTGCCATCCAGGGGTGGACCCCCAGGGGAACTGGCTACACCTTC
>TRBV7-7|.|TRBJ1-2|.
CASSLVQNNYGYTF
TGTGCTAGCAGCTTAGTACAGAATAACTATGGCTACACCTTC
>TRBV4-3|TRBD1|TRBJ2-7|once
CASSPGGQGAGYEQYF
TGCGCCAGCAGTCCGGGGGGACAGGGGGCGGGCTACGAGCAGTACTTC
>TRBV29-1|TRBD1|TRBJ1-2|.
CSVDTQGIGYGYTF
TGCAGCGTTGATACACAGGGGATCGGCTATGGCTACACCTTC
>TRBV27|.|TRBJ2-1|.
CASSWAETYNEQFF
TGTGCCAGCAGTTGGGCTGAGACCTACAATGAGCAGTTCTTC
>TRBV19|.|TRBJ1-2|.
CASGNVQGNYGYTF
TGTGCCAGTGGAAACGTACAGGGTAACTATGGCTACACCTTC
>TRBV2|TRBD1|TRBJ2-7|.
CASSEQGASYEQYF
TGTGCCAGCAGTGAACAGGGGGCGTCCTACGAGCAGTACTTC
>TRBV9|TRBD2|TRBJ2-2|few
CASSVEPSGGNTGELFF
TGTGCCAGCAGCGTAGAACCTAGCGGGGGAAACACCGGGGAGCTGTTTTTT
>TRBV19|TRBD2|TRBJ2-3|.
CASSFLAGRPDTQYF
TGTGCCAGTAGTTTCCTAGCGGGAAGGCCAGATACGCAGTATTTT
>TRBV7-3|.|TRBJ2-7|.
CASSLGIDSPYEQYF
TGTGCCAGCAGCTTGGGTATCGACAGTCCCTACGAGCAGTACTTC
>TRBV5-8|.|TRBJ2-7|.
CASSLGGGTYEQYF
TGTGCCAGCAGCTTAGGAGGGGGCACCTACGAGCAGTACTTC
>TRBV5-1|.|TRBJ2-6|.
CASSLQQQGTGANGLTF
TGCGCCAGCAGCCTACAACAACAGGGGACTGGGGCCAACGGCCTGACTTTC
>TRBV6-1|TRBD1|TRBJ1-5|few
CASSLGQASNQPQHF
TGTGCCAGCAGCCTCGGACAGGCCAGCAATCAGCCCCAGCATTTT
>TRBV9|TRBD1|TRBJ1-5|few
CASSPNRGRQPQHF
TGTGCCAGCAGCCCTAACAGGGGTAGACAGCCCCAGCATTTT
>TRBV7-2|.|TRBJ1-5|.
CASSKETGLLGNQPQHF
TGTGCCAGCAGCAAAGAGACAGGCCTCCTAGGCAATCAGCCCCAGCATTTT
>TRBV29-1|TRBD2|TRBJ2-7|.
CSVSPTSGPYEQYF
TGCAGCGTTAGCCCGACTAGCGGACCCTACGAGCAGTACTTC
>TRBV14|.|TRBJ2-7|once
CASSLADSYEQYF
TGTGCCAGCAGCCTCGCGGATTCCTACGAGCAGTACTTC
>TRBV6-5|TRBD1|TRBJ1-6|.
CASSPGTGRPLHF
TGTGCCAGCAGTCCAGGGACAGGCCGCCCCCTCCACTTT
>TRBV29-1|.|TRBJ2-7|once
CSVVRGNCRYF
TGCAGCGTCGTCCGGGGAAACTGTAGGTACTTC
>TRBV19|.|TRBJ1-2|.
CASSIDLREGGYGYTF
TGTGCCAGTAGTATAGACCTGCGTGAGGGAGGCTATGGCTACACCTTC
>TRBV7-2|.|TRBJ2-3|few
CASSLFLSDTQYF
TGTGCCAGCAGCTTATTCCTTTCGGATACGCAGTATTTT
>TRBV7-3|.|TRBJ1-4|.
CASSLRGGTNEKLFF
TGTGCCAGCAGCTTAAGGGGGGGCACTAATGAAAAACTGTTTTTT
>TRBV29-1|TRBD2|TRBJ2-3|.
CSSETGGRADTQYF
TGCAGCTCCGAGACGGGCGGGAGGGCAGATACGCAGTATTTT
>TRBV4-2|TRBD2|TRBJ2-5|.
CASSQGAGLQETQYF
TGTGCCAGCAGCCAAGGAGCGGGACTCCAAGAGACCCAGTACTTC
>TRBV5-1|TRBD1|TRBJ1-6|.
CASSPNPWGQGLNSPLHF
TGCGCCAGCAGCCCGAACCCATGGGGACAGGGGTTGAATTCACCCCTCCACTTT
>TRBV7-9|TRBD2|TRBJ2-7|.
CSSSDPTSGSIYEQYF
TGTTCCAGCAGCGACCCGACTAGCGGGAGTATTTACGAGCAGTACTTC
>TRBV30|.|TRBJ1-3|.
CAWRGLRRGKAYGNTIYF
TGTGCCTGGAGGGGACTAAGACGGGGAAAGGCATATGGAAACACCATATATTTT
>TRBV6-5|.|TRBJ1-2|.
CASNLYYGYTF
TGTGCCAGCAACTTATACTATGGCTACACCTTC
>TRBV5-8|.|TRBJ1-1|.
CASSLFRLNTEAFF
TGTGCCAGCAGCTTATTCAGGTTGAACACTGAAGCTTTCTTT
>TRBV2|TRBD1|TRBJ1-1|.
CASSDRGQMATEAFF
TGTGCCAGCAGTGATAGGGGACAGATGGCCACTGAAGCTTTCTTT
>TRBV6-6|TRBD1|TRBJ1-2|.
CASRGTGTTPLVGYTF
TGTGCCAGCAGGGGGACAGGGACTACCCCGCTAGTTGGCTACACCTTC
>TRBV5-4|TRBD1|TRBJ2-7|.
CASSLIDRGPEQYF
TGTGCCAGCAGCTTGATCGACAGGGGGCCCGAGCAGTACTTC